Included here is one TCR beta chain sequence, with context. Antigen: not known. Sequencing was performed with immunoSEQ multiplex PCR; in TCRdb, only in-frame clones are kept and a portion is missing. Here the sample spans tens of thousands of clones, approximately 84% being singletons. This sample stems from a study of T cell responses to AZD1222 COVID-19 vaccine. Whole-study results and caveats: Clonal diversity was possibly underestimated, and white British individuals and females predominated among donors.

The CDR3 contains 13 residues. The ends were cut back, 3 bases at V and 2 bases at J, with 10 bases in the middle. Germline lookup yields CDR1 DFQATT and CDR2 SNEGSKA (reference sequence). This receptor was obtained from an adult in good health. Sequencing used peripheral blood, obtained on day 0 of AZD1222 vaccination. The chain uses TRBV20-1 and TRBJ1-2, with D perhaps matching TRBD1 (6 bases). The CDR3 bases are TGCAGTGCTAGTAAAGGGGGAAACTATGGCTACACCTTC. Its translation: CSASKGGNYGYTF.